What follows are 17 T cell receptor beta chains derived from one specimen sequenced in a study of T cell responses to AZD1222 COVID-19 vaccine (dated by TCRdb to the early 2020s). The time point label on this specimen signifies: about 28 days (+/-7) after the second vaccine dose. Receptor libraries were prepared by the immunoSEQ multiplex PCR assay. TCRdb took this table from immuneACCESS and kept in-frame rearrangements with V and J called. Such tables lack part of the clones; where checked against another copy, unresolved V genes explain under half of the gap, and the rest is unexplained. Recorded for this sample are about 140,000 clones; 80% to 95% of them occurred a single time. The top ten clonotypes cover approximately 4.3% of the sample. The sequenced sample was peripheral blood, obtained 28 days after the second AZD1222 dose. The receptors originated from an adult who received the AZD1222 COVID-19 vaccine.

The rearrangement links TRBV5-4 to TRBJ2-1; tentatively, D is TRBD2 (6 bases). This CDR3 is 15 amino acids long. V was cut by 4 bases and J by 3 bases, with 14 bases left in between. Germline values: CDR1 SGHNT, CDR2 YYREEE (reference sequence). Here the CDR3 reads CASSNAGLGYNEQFF. The DNA of the CDR3 is TGTGCCAGCAGCAACGCGGGACTTGGCTACAATGAGCAGTTCTTC.

The gene calls are TRBV25-1 and TRBJ2-7; tentatively, D is TRBD2 (7 bases). V lost 1 base to trimming and J lost 4 bases, with 23 bases between them. Germline V CDR1 and CDR2: MGHDK, SYGVNS. The CDR3 runs to 18 residues. As DNA, the CDR3 is TGTGCCAGCAGTGAATCTTATTGGCCCGGGGGAGGGGGATACGAGCAGTACTTC. Its protein product is CASSESYWPGGGGYEQYF.

This chain links TRBV10-2 with TRBJ2-3; TRBD2 is a possible D gene (6 bases). The CDR3 runs to 14 residues. The V and J ends lost 2 bases and 8 bases respectively, with 14 bases between them. Germline V gene data show CDR1 as WSHSY and CDR2 as SAAADI. CDR3 in DNA: TGCGCCAGCAGTGAGGCGGCGGGGCCCGTTACGCAGTATTTT. This encodes CASSEAAGPVTQYF.

The chain employs TRBV15 and TRBJ1-1; tentative D call: TRBD1 (6 bases). This CDR3 spans 14 amino acids. Germline CDR1 and CDR2: LNHNV and YYDKDF (reference sequence). V lost 6 bases and J lost 0, with 11 bases in between. This CDR3 is CATSKDRMNTEAFF. CDR3 nucleotides: TGTGCCACCAGTAAGGACAGAATGAACACTGAAGCTTTCTTT. Looking up the rest from reference TRBV15 and TRBJ1-1 gives the full variable domain: DAMVIQNPRYQVTQFGKPVTLSCSQTLNHNVMYWYQQKSSQAPKLLFHYYDKDFNNEADTPDNFQSRRPNTSFCFLDIRSPGLGDTAMYLCATSKDRMNTEAFFGQGTRLTVV.

The count of this clone is one. The chain combines TRBV15 with TRBJ1-5; TRBD1 matches at 10 bases. CDR3 size: 15 residues. With 8 bases clipped from V and 3 bases from J, the junction kept 7 bases outside the gene matches. The germline V gene encodes CDR1 LNHNV and CDR2 YYDKDF (reference sequence). The CDR3 region has the DNA TGTGCCACCTCCCGGGACAGGGGATACAATCAGCCCCAGCATTTT. The encoded protein is CATSRDRGYNQPQHF.

V and J are TRBV4-3 and TRBJ2-1; 8 positions agree with TRBD2. The CDR3 consists of 15 residues. J lost 7 bases, V lost 3 bases, and 8 bases had no gene match. Germline CDR1 reads LGHNA; CDR2 reads YSLEER. CDR3 nucleotide sequence: TGCGCCAGCAGCCACGGGACTAGAGGTGCGAATGAGCAGTTCTTC. This encodes CASSHGTRGANEQFF.

The genes are TRBV6-5 and TRBJ2-7, with D possibly being TRBD1 or TRBD2 (5 bases each). V lost 8 bases to trimming and J lost 3 bases, with 14 bases between them. The CDR3 has 13 amino acids. Germline CDR1 is MNHEY and CDR2 is SVGAGI. CDR3 coding DNA: TGTGCCAGCGCGGGCAGGGTACACTACGAGCAGTACTTC. Translation gives CASAGRVHYEQYF.

The chain joins TRBV11-2 to TRBJ2-1, with 9 bases aligning to TRBD2. After removal of 4 bases from V and 8 bases from J, the junction contained 9 bases not matched to a gene. Per the germline V gene, CDR1 is SGHAT and CDR2 is FQNNGV. This CDR3 has 15 amino acids. The CDR3 sequence: CASSSTGLAFDEQFF. DNA of the CDR3: TGTGCCAGCAGCTCCACGGGACTAGCTTTCGATGAGCAGTTCTTC.

V gene TRBV6-5 combines with J gene TRBJ2-1; D is undetermined. Germline CDR1 and CDR2: MNHEY and SVGAGI. There are 12 residues in the CDR3. V lost 6 bases to trimming and J lost 8 bases, with 11 bases between them. This CDR3 is CASRKGSYEQFF. CDR3 nucleotide sequence: TGTGCCAGCAGGAAGGGCAGTTATGAGCAGTTCTTC.

About this clone itself: Germline and junction disagree at one end, which may indicate a read error. The rearrangement joins TRBV15 to TRBJ2-1; maybe TRBD1 (6 bases). Looked up from germline, CDR1 is LNHNV and CDR2 is YYDKDF (reference sequence). The CDR3 runs 12 residues. CDR3 DNA sequence: TGTGCCACCAGCGGAGAGGGGGTTGAGCAGTTCTTC. It specifies CATSGEGVEQFF.

The J gene is TRBJ2-5, the V gene TRBV28, with 9 bases that match TRBD1. The junction had 0 bases not matched to a gene; V was cut back by 0 bases and J by 4 bases. The CDR3 has 14 amino acids. Germline values: CDR1 MDHEN, CDR2 SYDVKM. The CDR3 DNA sequence: TGTGCCAGCAGTTTATGGGACAGGGGAGAGACCCAGTACTTC. Translating gives CASSLWDRGETQYF. Using reference TRBV28 and TRBJ2-5 for the parts outside the CDR3, the full variable domain is DVKVTQSSRYLVKRTGEKVFLECVQDMDHENMFWYRQDPGLGLRLIYFSYDVKMKEKGDIPEGYSVSREKKERFSLILESASTNQTSMYLCASSLWDRGETQYFGPGTRLLVL.

The chain has TRBV10-3 and TRBJ1-2; 10 bases map to TRBD1. The CDR3 is 13 residues long. Trimming took 0 bases from V and 8 from J; bases not matched to a gene: 0. The germline CDR1 and CDR2 sequences are ENHRY and SYGVKD. In DNA form, the CDR3 reads TGTGCCATCAGTGAGTCGGGACAGGGGGGCTACACCTTC. Translating it yields CAISESGQGGYTF.

The V gene is TRBV7-2, the J gene TRBJ1-6; D not certain. In germline, CDR1 is SGHTA, CDR2 FQGNSA. V was pared by 5 bases and J by 4 bases, with 3 bases between. This CDR3 is 12 amino acids long. CDR3 in amino acids: CASSPYNSPLHF. CDR3 nucleotide sequence: TGTGCCAGCAGCCCATATAATTCACCCCTCCACTTT.

V is TRBV7-2 and J is TRBJ1-6; D is undetermined. Germline V lookup: CDR1 SGHTA, CDR2 FQGNSA. Trimming removed 1 base from V and 4 bases from J, with 5 bases in between. This CDR3 spans 14 amino acids. CDR3 sequence reads: CASSLDFYNSPLHF. CDR3 sequence (DNA): TGTGCCAGCAGCTTAGACTTTTATAATTCACCCCTCCACTTT.

The chain recombines TRBV9 with TRBJ2-3; the match to TRBD2 covers 7 bases. The germline V gene encodes CDR1 SGDLS and CDR2 YYNGEE. The CDR3 consists of 17 residues. The J segment lost 2 bases and the V segment lost 4 bases, leaving 13 bases of the junction unmatched. CDR3 in DNA: TGTGCCAGCAGCCCGACGGGGCTAGCGGATTACACAGATACGCAGTATTTT. Its protein is CASSPTGLADYTDTQYF.

V and J are TRBV7-8 and TRBJ1-1, with 8 bases aligning to TRBD1. The CDR3 spans 16 residues. Losses at the gene ends were 3 bases for V and 4 bases for J; bases not matched to a gene: 10. Looked up from germline, CDR1 is SGHVS and CDR2 is FQNEAQ. The CDR3 spells CASSLGRGPTGTEAFF. The CDR3 nucleotides are TGTGCCAGCAGCTTGGGCAGGGGGCCTACTGGCACTGAAGCTTTCTTT.

J is TRBJ2-1 and V is TRBV7-9; no reliable D call. V gave up 5 bases and J gave up 3 bases, with 14 bases separating them. The germline CDR1 and CDR2 sequences are SEHNR and FQNEAQ (reference sequence). CDR3 length: 15 amino acids. The chain's CDR3 is CASSPDMIFYNEQFF. The CDR3 nucleotides read TGTGCCAGCAGCCCGGATATGATTTTCTACAATGAGCAGTTCTTC.